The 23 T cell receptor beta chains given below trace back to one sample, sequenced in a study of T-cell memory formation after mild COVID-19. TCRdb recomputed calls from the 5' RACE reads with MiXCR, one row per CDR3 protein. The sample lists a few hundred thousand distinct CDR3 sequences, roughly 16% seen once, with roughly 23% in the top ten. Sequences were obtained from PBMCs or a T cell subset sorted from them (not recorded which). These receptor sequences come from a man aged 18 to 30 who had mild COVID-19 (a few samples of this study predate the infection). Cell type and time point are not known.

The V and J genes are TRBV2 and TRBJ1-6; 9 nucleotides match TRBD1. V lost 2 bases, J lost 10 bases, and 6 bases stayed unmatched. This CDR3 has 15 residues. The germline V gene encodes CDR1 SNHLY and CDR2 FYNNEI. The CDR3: CASSETGGGRSPLHF. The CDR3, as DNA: TGTGCCAGCAGTGAAACAGGGGGCGGCCGGTCACCCCTCCACTTT.

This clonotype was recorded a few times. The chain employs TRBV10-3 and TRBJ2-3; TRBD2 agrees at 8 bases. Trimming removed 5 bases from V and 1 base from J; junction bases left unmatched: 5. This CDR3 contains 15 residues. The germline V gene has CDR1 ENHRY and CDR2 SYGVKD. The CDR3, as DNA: TGTGCCATCAGTAGGGGTAGCGGGGGCACAGATACGCAGTATTTT. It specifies CAISRGSGGTDTQYF.

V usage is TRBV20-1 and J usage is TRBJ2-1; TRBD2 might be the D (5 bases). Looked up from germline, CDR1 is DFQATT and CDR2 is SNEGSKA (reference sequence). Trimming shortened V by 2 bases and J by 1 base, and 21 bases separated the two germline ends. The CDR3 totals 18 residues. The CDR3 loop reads CSARPNGPSGDSYNEQFF. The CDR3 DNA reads TGCAGTGCTAGACCCAATGGGCCGAGCGGCGATTCCTACAATGAGCAGTTCTTC.

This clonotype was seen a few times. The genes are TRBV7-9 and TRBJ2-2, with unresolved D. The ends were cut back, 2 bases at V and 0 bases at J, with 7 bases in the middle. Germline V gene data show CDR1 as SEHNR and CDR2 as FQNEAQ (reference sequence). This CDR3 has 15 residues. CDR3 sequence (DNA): TGTGCCAGCAGCTTACGTAGACCGAACACCGGGGAGCTGTTTTTT. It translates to CASSLRRPNTGELFF.

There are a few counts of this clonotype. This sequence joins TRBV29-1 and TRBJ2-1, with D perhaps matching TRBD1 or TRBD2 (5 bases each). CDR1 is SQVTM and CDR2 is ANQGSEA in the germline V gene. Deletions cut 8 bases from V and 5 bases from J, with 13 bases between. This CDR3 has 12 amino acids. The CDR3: CSFDRLNNEQFF. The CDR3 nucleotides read TGCAGCTTCGACAGACTAAACAATGAGCAGTTCTTC.

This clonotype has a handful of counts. In nucleotides, the CDR3 is TGTGCCTGGAATTCGGGGGACAGGGGGATGAACGAGCAGTACTTC. Translated, it gives CAWNSGDRGMNEQYF. The chain joins TRBV30 to TRBJ2-7; TRBD1 matches at 11 bases. In germline, CDR1 is GTSNPN, CDR2 SVGIG (reference sequence). The CDR3 loop spans 15 amino acids. V lost 4 bases to trimming and J lost 5 bases; unmatched junction nucleotides: 10.

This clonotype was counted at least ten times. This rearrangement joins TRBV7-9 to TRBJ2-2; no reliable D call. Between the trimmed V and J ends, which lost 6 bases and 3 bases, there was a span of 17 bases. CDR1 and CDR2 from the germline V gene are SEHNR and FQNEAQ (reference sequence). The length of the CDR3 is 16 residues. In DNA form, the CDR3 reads TGTGCCAGCAGGAAAAACCGAGACGGCGACACCGGGGAGCTGTTTTTT. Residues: CASRKNRDGDTGELFF.

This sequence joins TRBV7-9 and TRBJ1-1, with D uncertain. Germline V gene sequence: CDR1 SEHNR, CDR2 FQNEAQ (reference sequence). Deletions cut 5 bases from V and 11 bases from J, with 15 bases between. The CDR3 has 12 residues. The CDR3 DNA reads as TGTGCCAGCAGCCTCCCCCGAGGACCCGCTTTCTTT. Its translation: CASSLPRGPAFF.

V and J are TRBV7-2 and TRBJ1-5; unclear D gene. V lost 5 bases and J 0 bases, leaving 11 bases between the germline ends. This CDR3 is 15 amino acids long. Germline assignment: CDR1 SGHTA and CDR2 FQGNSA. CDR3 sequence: CASSRARDSNQPQHF. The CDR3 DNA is TGTGCCAGCAGCCGCGCTCGAGATAGCAATCAGCCCCAGCATTTT.

The CDR3 DNA reads as TGTGCCACCAGTGATTCACAGGGGAATGCCTACGAGCAGTACTTC. Amino acid sequence: CATSDSQGNAYEQYF. The chain joins TRBV24-1 to TRBJ2-7, with 7 bases aligning to TRBD1. Germline-derived CDR1 and CDR2 are KGHDR and SFDVKD. Unmatched junction bases numbered 5, after V lost 2 bases and J lost 2 bases. The CDR3 is made up of 15 amino acids.

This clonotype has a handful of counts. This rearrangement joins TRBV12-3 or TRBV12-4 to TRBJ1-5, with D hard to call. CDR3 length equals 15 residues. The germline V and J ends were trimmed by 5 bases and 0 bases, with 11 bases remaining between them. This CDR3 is CASSPDGYSNQPQHF. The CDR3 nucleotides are TGTGCCAGCAGTCCGGACGGTTATAGCAATCAGCCCCAGCATTTT.

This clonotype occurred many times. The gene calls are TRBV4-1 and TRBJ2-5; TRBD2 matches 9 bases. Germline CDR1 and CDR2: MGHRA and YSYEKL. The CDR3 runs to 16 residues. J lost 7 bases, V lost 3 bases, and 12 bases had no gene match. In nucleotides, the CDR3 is TGCGCCAGCAGCCAGGAGACTAGCGGAGGATTTTGGACCCAGTACTTC. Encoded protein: CASSQETSGGFWTQYF.

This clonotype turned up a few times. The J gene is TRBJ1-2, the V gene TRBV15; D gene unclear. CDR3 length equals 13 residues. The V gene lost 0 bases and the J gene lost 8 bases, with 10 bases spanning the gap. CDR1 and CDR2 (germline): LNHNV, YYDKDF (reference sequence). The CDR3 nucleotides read TGTGCCACCAGCAGAGATTTGGGTTCAGGCTACACCTTC. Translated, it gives CATSRDLGSGYTF.

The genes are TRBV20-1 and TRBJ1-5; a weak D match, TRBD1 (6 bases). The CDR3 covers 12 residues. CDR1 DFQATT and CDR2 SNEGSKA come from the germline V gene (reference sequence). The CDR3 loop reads CRAGGGNQPQHF. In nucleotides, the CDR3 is TGCAGGGCGGGAGGGGGGAATCAGCCCCAGCATTTT.

CDR3 in amino acids: CASSGGTSGGMNEQFF. The CDR3 DNA reads TGTGCCAGCAGCGGAGGGACTAGCGGGGGGATGAATGAGCAGTTCTTC. The chain recombines TRBV11-2 with TRBJ2-1; TRBD2 matches 15 bases. The V gene end was trimmed by 5 bases and the J gene end by 7 bases; junction bases not matched to a gene: 6. The CDR3 has 16 amino acids. Germline V gene sequence: CDR1 SGHAT, CDR2 FQNNGV. Variable domain in full (rest from reference TRBV11-2 and TRBJ2-1): EAGVAQSPRYKIIEKRQSVAFWCNPISGHATLYWYQQILGQGPKLLIQFQNNGVVDDSQLPKDRFSAERLKGVDSTLKIQPAKLEDSAVYLCASSGGTSGGMNEQFFGPGTRLTVL.

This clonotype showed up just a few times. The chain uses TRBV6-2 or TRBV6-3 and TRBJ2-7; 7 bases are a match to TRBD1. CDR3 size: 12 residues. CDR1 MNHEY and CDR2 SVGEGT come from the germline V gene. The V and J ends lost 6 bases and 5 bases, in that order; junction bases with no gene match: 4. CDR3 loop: CASRRQGDEQYV. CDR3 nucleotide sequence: TGTGCCAGCAGGAGACAGGGTGACGAGCAGTACGTC.

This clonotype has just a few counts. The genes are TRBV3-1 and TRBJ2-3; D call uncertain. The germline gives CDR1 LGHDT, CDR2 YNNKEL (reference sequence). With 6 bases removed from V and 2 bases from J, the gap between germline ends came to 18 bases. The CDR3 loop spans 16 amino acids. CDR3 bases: TGTGCCAGCAGTCGGAACCTCGGGTCACACACAGATACGCAGTATTTT. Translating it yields CASSRNLGSHTDTQYF.

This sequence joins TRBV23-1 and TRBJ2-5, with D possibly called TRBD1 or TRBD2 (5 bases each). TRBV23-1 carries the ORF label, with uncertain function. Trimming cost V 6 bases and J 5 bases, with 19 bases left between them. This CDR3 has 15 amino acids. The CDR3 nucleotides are TGCGCCAGCAGCGTGGGCGTGGGGACGTTCGAGACCCAGTACTTC. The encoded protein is CASSVGVGTFETQYF.

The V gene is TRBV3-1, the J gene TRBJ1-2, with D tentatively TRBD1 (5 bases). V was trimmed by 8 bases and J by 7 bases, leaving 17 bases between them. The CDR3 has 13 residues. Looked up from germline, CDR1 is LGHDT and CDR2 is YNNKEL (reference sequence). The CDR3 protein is CASALGRVAGYTF. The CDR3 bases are TGTGCCAGCGCTCTTGGCAGGGTCGCTGGCTACACCTTC.

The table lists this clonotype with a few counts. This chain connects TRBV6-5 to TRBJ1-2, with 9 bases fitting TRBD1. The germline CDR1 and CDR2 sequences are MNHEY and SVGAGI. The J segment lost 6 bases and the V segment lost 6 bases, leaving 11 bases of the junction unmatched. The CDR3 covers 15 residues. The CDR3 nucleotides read TGTGCCAGCAGCCCGCAGGGGGACAGGGTGAATGGCTACACCTTC. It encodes CASSPQGDRVNGYTF.

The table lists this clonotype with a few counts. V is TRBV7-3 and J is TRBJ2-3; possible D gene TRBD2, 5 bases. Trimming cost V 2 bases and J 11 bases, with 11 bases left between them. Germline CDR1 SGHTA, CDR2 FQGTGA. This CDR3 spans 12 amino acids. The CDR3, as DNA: TGTGCCAGCAGCTTAGGGAGCGGTGTGCAGTATTTT. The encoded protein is CASSLGSGVQYF.

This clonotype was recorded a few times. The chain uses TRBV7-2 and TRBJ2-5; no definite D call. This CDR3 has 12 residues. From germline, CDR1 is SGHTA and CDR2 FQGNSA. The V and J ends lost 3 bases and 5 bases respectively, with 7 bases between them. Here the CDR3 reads CASSFVLETQYF. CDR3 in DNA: TGTGCCAGCAGCTTCGTTCTTGAGACCCAGTACTTC.

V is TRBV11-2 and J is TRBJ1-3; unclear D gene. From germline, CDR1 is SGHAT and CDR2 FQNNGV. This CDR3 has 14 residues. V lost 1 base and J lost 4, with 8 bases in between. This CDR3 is CASSLAWQGNTIYF. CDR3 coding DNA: TGTGCCAGCAGCTTAGCCTGGCAGGGAAACACCATATATTTT.